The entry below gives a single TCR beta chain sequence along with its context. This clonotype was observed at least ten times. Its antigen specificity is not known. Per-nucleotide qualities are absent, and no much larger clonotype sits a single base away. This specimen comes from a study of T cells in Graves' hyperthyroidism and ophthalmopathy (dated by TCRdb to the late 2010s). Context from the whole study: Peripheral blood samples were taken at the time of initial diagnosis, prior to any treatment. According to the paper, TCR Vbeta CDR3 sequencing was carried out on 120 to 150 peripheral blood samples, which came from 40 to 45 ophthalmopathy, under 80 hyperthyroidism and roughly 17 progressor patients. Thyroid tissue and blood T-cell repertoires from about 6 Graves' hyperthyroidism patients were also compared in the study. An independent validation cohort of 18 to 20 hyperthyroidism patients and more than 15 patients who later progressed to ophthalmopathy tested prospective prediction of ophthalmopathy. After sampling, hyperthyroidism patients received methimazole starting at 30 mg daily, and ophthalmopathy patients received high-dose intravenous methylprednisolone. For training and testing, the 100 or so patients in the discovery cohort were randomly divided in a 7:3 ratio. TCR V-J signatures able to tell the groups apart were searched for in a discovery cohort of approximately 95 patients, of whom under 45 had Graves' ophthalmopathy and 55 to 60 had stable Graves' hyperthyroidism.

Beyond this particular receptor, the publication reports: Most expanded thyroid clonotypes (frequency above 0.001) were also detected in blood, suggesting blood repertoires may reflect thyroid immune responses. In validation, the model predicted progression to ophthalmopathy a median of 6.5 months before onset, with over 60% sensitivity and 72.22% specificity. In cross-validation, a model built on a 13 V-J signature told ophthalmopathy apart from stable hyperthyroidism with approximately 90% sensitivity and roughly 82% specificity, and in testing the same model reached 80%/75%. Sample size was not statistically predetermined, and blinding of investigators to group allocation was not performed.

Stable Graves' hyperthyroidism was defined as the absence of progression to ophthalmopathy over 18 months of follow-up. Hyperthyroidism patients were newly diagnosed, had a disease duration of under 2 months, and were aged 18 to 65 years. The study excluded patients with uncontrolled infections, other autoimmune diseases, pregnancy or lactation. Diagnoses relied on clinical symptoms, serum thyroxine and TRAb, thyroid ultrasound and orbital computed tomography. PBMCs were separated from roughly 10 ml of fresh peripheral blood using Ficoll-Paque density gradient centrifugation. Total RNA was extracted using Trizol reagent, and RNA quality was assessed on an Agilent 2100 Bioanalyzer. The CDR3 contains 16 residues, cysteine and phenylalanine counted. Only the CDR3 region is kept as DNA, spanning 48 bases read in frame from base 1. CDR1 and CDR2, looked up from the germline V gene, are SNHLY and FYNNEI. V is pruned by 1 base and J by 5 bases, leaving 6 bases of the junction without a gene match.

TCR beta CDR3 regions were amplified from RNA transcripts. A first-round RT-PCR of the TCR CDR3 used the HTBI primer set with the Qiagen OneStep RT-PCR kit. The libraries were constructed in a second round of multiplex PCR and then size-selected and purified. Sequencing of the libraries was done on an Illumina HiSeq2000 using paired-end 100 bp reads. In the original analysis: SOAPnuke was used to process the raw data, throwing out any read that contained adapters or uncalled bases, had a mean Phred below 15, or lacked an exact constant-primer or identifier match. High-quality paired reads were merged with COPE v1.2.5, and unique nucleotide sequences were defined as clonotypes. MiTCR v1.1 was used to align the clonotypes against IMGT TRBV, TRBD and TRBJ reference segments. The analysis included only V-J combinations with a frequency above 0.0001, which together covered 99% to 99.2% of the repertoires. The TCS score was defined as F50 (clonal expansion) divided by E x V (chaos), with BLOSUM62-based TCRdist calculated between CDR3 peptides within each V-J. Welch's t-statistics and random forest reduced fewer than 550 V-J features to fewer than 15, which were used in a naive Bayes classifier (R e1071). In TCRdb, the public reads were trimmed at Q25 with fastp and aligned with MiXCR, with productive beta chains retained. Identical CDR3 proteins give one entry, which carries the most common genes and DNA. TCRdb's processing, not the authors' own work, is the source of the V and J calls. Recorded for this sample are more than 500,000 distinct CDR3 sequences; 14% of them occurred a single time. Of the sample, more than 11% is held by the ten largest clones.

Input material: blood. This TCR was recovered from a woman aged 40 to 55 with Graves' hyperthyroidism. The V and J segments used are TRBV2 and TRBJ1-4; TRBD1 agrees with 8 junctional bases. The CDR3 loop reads CASSEGAGTGNEKLFF. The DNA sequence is TGTGCCAGCAGTGAAGGAGCCGGGACAGGCAATGAAAAACTGTTTTTT.